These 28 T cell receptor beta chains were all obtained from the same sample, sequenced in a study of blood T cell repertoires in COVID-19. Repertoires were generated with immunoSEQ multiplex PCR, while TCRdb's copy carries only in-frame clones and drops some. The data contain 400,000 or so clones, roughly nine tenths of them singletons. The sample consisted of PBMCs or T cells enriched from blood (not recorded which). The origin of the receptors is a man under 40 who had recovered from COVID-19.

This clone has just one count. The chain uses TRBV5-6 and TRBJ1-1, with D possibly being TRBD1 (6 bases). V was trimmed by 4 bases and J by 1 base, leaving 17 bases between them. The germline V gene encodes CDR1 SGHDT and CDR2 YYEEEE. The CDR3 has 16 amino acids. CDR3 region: CASSRDRSYPNTEAFF. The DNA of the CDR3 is TGTGCCAGCAGCCGCGACAGGAGCTACCCGAACACTGAAGCTTTCTTT.

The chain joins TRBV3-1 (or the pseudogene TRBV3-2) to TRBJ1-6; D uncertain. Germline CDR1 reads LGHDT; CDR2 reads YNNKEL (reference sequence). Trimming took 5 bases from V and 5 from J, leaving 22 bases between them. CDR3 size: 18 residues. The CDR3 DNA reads TGTGCCAGCAGCGGAGAGGGTCCCATTTCATACAATAATTCACCCCTCCACTTT. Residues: CASSGEGPISYNNSPLHF.

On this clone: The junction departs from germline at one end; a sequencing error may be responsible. In nucleotides, the CDR3 is TGTGCTAGCAGCTTACGCGGACAAATCCAAGAGACCCAGTACTTC. It yields the protein CASSLRGQIQETQYF. The rearrangement links TRBV7-7 to TRBJ2-5; TRBD1 is a possible D gene (5 bases). This CDR3 spans 15 amino acids. Germline CDR1 is SSHAT and CDR2 is FNYEAQ (reference sequence). The full variable domain, its missing parts supplied by reference TRBV7-7 and TRBJ2-5, is GAGVSQSPRYKVTKRGQDVTLRCDPISSHATLYWYQQALGQGPEFLTYFNYEAQPDKSGLPSDRFSAERPEGSISTLTIQRTEQRDSAMYRCASSLRGQIQETQYFGPGTRLLVL.

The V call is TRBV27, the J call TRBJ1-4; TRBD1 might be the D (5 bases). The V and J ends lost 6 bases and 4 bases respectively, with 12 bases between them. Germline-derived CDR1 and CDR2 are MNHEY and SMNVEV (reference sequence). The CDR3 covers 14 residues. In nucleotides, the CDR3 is TGTGCCAGCAGCCTGACGGGGGTTAATGAAAAACTGTTTTTT. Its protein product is CASSLTGVNEKLFF. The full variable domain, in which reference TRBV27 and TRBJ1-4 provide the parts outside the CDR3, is EAQVTQNPRYLITVTGKKLTVTCSQNMNHEYMSWYRQDPGLGLRQIYYSMNVEVTDKGDVPEGYKVSRKEKRNFPLILESPSPNQTSLYFCASSLTGVNEKLFFGSGTQLSVL.

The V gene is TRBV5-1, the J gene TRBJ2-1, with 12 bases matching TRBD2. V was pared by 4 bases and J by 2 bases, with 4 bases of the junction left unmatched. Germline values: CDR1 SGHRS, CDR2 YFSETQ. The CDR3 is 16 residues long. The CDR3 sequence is CASSLGLAGPYNEQFF. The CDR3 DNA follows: TGCGCCAGCAGCCTAGGACTAGCGGGACCCTACAATGAGCAGTTCTTC.

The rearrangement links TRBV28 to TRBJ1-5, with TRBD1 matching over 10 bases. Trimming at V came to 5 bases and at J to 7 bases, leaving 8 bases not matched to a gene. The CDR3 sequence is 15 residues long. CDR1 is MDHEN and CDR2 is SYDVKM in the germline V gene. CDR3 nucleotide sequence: TGTGCCAGCAGTAAAACGACAGGGGGCCTACAGCCCCAGCATTTT. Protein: CASSKTTGGLQPQHF.

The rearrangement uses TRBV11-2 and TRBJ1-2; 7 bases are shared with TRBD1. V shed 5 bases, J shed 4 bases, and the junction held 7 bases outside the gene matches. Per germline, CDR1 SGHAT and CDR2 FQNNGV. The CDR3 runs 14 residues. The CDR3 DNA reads TGTGCCAGCAGCCCGGACAGGCAGTCCTATGGCTACACCTTC. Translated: CASSPDRQSYGYTF.

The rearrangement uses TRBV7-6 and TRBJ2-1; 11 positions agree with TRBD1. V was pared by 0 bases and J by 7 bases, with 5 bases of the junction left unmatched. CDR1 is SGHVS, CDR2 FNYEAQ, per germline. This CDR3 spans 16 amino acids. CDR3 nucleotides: TGTGCCAGCAGCTTAGCCGGGGGGACAGGGGGTAATGAGCAGTTCTTC. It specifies CASSLAGGTGGNEQFF.

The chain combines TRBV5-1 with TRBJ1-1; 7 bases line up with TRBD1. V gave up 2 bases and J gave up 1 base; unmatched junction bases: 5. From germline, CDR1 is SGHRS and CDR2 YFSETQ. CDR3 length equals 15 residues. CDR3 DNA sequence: TGCGCCAGCAGCTTAAACCGGGACAGGAACACTGAAGCTTTCTTT. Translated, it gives CASSLNRDRNTEAFF.

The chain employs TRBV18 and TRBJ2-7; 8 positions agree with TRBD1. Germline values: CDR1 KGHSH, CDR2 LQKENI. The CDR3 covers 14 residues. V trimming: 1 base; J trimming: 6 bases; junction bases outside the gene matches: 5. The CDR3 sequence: CASSPQQGASEQYF. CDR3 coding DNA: TGTGCCAGCTCACCACAGCAGGGGGCCTCCGAGCAGTACTTC.

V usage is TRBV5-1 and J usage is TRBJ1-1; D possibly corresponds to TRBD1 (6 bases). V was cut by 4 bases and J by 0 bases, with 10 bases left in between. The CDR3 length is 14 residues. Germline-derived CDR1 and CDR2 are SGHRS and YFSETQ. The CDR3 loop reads CASSMQGLNTEAFF. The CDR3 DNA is TGCGCCAGCAGCATGCAGGGGCTGAACACTGAAGCTTTCTTT.

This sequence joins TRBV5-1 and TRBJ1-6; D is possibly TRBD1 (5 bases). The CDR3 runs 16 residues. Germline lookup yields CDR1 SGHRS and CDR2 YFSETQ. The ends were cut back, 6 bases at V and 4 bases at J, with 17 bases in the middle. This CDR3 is CASKTFGGGYNSPLHF. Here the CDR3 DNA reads TGCGCCAGCAAGACCTTTGGGGGGGGATATAATTCACCCCTCCACTTT.

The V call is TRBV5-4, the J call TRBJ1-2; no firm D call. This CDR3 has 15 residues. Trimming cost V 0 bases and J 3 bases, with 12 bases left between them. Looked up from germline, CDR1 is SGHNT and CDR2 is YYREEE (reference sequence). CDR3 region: CASSLGPTMDYGYTF. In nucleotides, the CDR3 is TGTGCCAGCAGCTTGGGGCCGACTATGGACTATGGCTACACCTTC.

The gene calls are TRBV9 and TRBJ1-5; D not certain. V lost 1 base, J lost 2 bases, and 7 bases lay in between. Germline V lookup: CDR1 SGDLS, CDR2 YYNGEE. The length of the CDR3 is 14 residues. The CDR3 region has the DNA TGTGCCAGCAGCGTAATGGGCGGCAATCAGCCCCAGCATTTT. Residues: CASSVMGGNQPQHF.

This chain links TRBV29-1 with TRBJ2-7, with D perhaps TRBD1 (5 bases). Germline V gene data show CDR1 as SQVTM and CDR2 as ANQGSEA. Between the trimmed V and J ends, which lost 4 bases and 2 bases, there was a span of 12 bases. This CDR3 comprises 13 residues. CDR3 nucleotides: TGCAGCGTTGTGATGGACACCGCCTACGAGCAGTACTTC. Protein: CSVVMDTAYEQYF.

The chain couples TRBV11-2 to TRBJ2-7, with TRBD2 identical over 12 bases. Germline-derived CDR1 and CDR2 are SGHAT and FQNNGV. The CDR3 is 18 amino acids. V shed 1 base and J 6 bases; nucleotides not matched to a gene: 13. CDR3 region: CASSLGGLAGPPRGEQYF. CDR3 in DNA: TGTGCCAGCAGCTTAGGAGGACTAGCGGGACCCCCTCGTGGCGAGCAGTACTTC.

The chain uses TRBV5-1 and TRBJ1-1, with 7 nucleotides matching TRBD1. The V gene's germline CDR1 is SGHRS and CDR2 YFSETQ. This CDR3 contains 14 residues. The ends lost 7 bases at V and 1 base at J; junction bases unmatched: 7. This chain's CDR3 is CASQRTGENTEAFF. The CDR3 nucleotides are TGCGCCAGCCAACGGACAGGAGAGAACACTGAAGCTTTCTTT.

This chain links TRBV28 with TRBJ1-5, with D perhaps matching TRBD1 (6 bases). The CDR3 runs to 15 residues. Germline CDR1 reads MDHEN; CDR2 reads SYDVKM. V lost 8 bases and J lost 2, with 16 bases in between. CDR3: CASSKGEGGNQPQHF. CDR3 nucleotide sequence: TGTGCCAGCTCAAAGGGGGAGGGCGGCAATCAGCCCCAGCATTTT.

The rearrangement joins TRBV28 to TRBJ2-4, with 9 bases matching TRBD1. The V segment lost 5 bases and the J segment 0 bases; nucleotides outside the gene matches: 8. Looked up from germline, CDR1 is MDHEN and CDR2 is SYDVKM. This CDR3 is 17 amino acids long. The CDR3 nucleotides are TGTGCCAGCAGTCCGCGGGACAGGGCCGTAGCCAAAAACATTCAGTACTTC. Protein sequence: CASSPRDRAVAKNIQYF. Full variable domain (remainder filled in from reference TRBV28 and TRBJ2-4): DVKVTQSSRYLVKRTGEKVFLECVQDMDHENMFWYRQDPGLGLRLIYFSYDVKMKEKGDIPEGYSVSREKKERFSLILESASTNQTSMYLCASSPRDRAVAKNIQYFGAGTRLSVL.

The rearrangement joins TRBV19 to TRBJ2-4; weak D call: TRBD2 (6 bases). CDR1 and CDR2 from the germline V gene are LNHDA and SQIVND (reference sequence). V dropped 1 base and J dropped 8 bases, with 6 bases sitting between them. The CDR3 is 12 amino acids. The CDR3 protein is CASSIGRDIQYF. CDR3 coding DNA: TGTGCCAGTAGTATAGGGAGGGACATTCAGTACTTC.

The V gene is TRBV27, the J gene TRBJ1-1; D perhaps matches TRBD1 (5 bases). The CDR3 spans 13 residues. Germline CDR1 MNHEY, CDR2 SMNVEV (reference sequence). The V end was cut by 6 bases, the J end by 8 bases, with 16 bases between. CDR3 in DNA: TGTGCCAGCAGGGCACGGGGGTTGACCGAAGCTTTCTTT. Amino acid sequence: CASRARGLTEAFF.

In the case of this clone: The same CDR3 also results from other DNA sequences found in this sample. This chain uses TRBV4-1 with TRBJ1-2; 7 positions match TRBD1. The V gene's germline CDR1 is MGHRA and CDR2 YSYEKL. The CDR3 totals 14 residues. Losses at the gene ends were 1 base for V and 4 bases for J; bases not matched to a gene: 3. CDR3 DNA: TGCGCCAGCAGCCAAGGAGGGGGCGGCTATGGCTACACCTTC. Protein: CASSQGGGGYGYTF.

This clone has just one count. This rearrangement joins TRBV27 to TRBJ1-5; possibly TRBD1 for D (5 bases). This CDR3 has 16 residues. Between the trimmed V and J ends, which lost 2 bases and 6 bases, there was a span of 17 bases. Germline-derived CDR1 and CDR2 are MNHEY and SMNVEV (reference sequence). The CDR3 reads CASSLSAGRGGQPQHF. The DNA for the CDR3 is TGTGCCAGCAGTTTAAGTGCCGGGAGGGGCGGTCAGCCCCAGCATTTT.

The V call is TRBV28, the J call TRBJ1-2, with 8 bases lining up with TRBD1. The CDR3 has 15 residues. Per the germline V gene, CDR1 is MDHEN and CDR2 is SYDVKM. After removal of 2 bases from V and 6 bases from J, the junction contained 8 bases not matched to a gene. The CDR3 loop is CASSLMAGGGNGYTF. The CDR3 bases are TGTGCCAGCAGTTTAATGGCAGGGGGCGGAAATGGCTACACCTTC.

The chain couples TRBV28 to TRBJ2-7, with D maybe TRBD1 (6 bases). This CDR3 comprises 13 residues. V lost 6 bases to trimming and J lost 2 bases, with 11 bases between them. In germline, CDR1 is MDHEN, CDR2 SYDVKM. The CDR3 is CASRPTGTYEQYF. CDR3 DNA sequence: TGTGCCAGCAGACCTACAGGGACCTACGAGCAGTACTTC.

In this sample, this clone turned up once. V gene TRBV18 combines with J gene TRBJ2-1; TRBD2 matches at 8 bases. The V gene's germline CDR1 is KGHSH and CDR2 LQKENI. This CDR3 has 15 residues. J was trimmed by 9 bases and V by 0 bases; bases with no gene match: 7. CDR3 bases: TGTGCCAGCTCACCACCGGGACTAGGATCGCGTGAGCAGTTCTTC. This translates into CASSPPGLGSREQFF.

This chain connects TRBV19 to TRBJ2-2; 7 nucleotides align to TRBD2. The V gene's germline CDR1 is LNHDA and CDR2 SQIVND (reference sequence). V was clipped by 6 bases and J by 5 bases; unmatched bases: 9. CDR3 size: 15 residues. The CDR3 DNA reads TGTGCCAGTAGCAATAGAGGGAGGGAAACCGGGGAGCTGTTTTTT. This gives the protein CASSNRGRETGELFF.

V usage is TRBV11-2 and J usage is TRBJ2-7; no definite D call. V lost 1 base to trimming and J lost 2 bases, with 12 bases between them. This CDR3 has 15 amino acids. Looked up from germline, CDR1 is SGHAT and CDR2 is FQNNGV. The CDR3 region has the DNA TGTGCCAGCAGCTTAGCTCTTGACGGAGCCTACGAGCAGTACTTC. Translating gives CASSLALDGAYEQYF.